The next 20 T cell receptor beta chains were all read from a single sample in a study of neurological immune-mediated disorders. TCRdb itself ran the 5' RACE reads through MiXCR, one entry per CDR3 protein. The table has 25,000 to 30,000 distinct CDR3 sequences, approximately 12% seen once. Sequenced input: PBMCs. Receptors were obtained from a man aged 55-75 years in good health.

This clonotype appeared many times. The genes are TRBV2 and TRBJ2-2; D remains ambiguous. This CDR3 is built from 15 residues. V was clipped by 1 base and J by 8 bases, with 14 bases between them. CDR1 and CDR2 from the germline V gene are SNHLY and FYNNEI. The CDR3 nucleotides are TGTGCCAGCAGTGAAGGGAAGGTGTCACCGGGGGAGCTGTTTTTT. This encodes CASSEGKVSPGELFF.

This clonotype occurred a few times. The chain has TRBV7-9 and TRBJ2-1; 8 bases are a match to TRBD2. Germline V lookup: CDR1 SEHNR, CDR2 FQNEAQ (reference sequence). The CDR3 is made up of 16 amino acids. J was trimmed by 4 bases and V by 5 bases; bases with no gene match: 10. The CDR3 reads CASSPPGTRVYNEQFF. The CDR3 DNA reads TGTGCCAGCAGCCCCCCCGGGACTAGAGTTTACAATGAGCAGTTCTTC. Looking up the rest from reference TRBV7-9 and TRBJ2-1 gives the full variable domain: DTGVSQNPRHKITKRGQNVTFRCDPISEHNRLYWYRQTLGQGPEFLTYFQNEAQLEKSRLLSDRFSAERPKGSFSTLEIQRTEQGDSAMYLCASSPPGTRVYNEQFFGPGTRLTVL.

Only one count was recorded for this clonotype. The chain has TRBV20-1 and TRBJ2-1; TRBD1 aligns across 7 bases. The V segment lost 3 bases and the J segment 2 bases; nucleotides outside the gene matches: 10. The CDR3 totals 16 residues. Germline V gene sequence: CDR1 DFQATT, CDR2 SNEGSKA (reference sequence). The CDR3 region has the DNA TGCAGTGCTAGGTGTTGGGACAGTTTGGCCTACAATGAGCAGTTCTTC. Residues: CSARCWDSLAYNEQFF.

For this clonotype: In this CDR3 the conserved last residue, phenylalanine or tryptophan, is missing, so a read error is likely. J is TRBJ2-4 and V is TRBV20-1, with TRBD1 identical over 8 bases. Germline assignment: CDR1 DFQATT and CDR2 SNEGSKA (reference sequence). This CDR3 comprises 13 residues. V gave up 6 bases and J gave up 8 bases; unmatched junction bases: 9. CDR3: CSAITGGLDIQYL. DNA for the CDR3: TGCAGTGCCATTACAGGGGGTCTAGACATTCAGTACCTT.

Many counts were recorded for this clonotype. J is TRBJ2-3 and V is TRBV5-1; 7 nucleotides align to TRBD2. The germline V gene encodes CDR1 SGHRS and CDR2 YFSETQ. Trimming took 2 bases from V and 8 from J; bases not matched to a gene: 2. This CDR3 has 12 amino acids. The CDR3 spells CASSLREGTQYF. The DNA of the CDR3 is TGCGCCAGCAGCTTAAGGGAGGGTACGCAGTATTTT.

This clonotype was picked up many times. The genes are TRBV10-3 and TRBJ1-5; D unclear. Germline-derived CDR1 and CDR2 are ENHRY and SYGVKD. There are 12 residues in the CDR3. The CDR3 loop is CGIGSRYQPQHF. The DNA for the CDR3 is TGTGGTATTGGGTCGCGTTATCAGCCCCAGCATTTT.

The V and J genes are TRBV5-1 and TRBJ1-5; D gene uncertain. Between the trimmed V and J ends, which lost 0 bases and 0 bases, there was a span of 4 bases. CDR3 size: 14 residues. Germline V gene data show CDR1 as SGHRS and CDR2 as YFSETQ. CDR3 sequence (DNA): TGCGCCAGCAGCTTGGATTTTAGCAATCAGCCCCAGCATTTT. It yields the protein CASSLDFSNQPQHF.

This clonotype was seen at least ten times. V is TRBV7-9 and J is TRBJ2-5; 10 bases align to TRBD1. The CDR3 spans 17 residues. The germline gives CDR1 SEHNR, CDR2 FQNEAQ (reference sequence). J lost 5 bases, V lost 3 bases, and 12 bases had no gene match. The CDR3 sequence is CASSFADRGPRSETQYF. CDR3 nucleotides: TGTGCCAGCAGCTTTGCCGACAGGGGGCCGAGATCGGAGACCCAGTACTTC.

This clonotype occurred many times. The V gene is TRBV12-3 or TRBV12-4, the J gene TRBJ1-2; D is unresolved. The CDR3 runs to 13 residues. V shed 6 bases and J shed 8 bases, with 16 bases lying between them. CDR3 sequence: CASSRSQLGGYTF. The CDR3 nucleotides read TGTGCCAGCAGCCGAAGTCAGCTGGGGGGCTACACCTTC.

This clonotype rates as medium-sized. V usage is TRBV12-3 or TRBV12-4 and J usage is TRBJ1-5; D unresolved. The CDR3 length is 11 residues. V was shortened by 6 bases and J by 5 bases, with 5 bases between the two germline ends. As DNA, the CDR3 is TGTGCCAGCAGCATAGATCAGCCCCAGCATTTT. Translation gives CASSIDQPQHF.

This clonotype was counted many times. The rearrangement uses TRBV29-1 and TRBJ1-1; D remains ambiguous. This CDR3 is 11 amino acids long. CDR1 is SQVTM and CDR2 is ANQGSEA in the germline V gene. V was shortened by 6 bases and J by 5 bases, with 10 bases between the two germline ends. The CDR3 loop reads CSVVVGTEAFF. For the CDR3, the DNA is TGCAGCGTAGTCGTAGGAACTGAAGCTTTCTTT.

This clonotype was counted ten times or more. The V gene is TRBV6-2 or TRBV6-3, the J gene TRBJ2-5; D could derive from TRBD1 or TRBD2 (5 bases each). Germline values: CDR1 MNHEY, CDR2 SVGEGT. V was clipped by 5 bases and J by 5 bases, with 12 bases between them. The CDR3 is 13 amino acids. CDR3 bases: TGTGCCAGCAGTCAGTCCAGGGAGGAGACCCAGTACTTC. This sequence encodes CASSQSREETQYF.

The sample holds many counts of this clonotype. J is TRBJ2-5 and V is TRBV20-1; 14 nucleotides line up with TRBD2. This CDR3 has 18 amino acids. V was clipped by 6 bases and J by 3 bases; unmatched bases: 15. CDR1 is DFQATT and CDR2 is SNEGSKA in the germline V gene (reference sequence). The CDR3 DNA sequence: TGCAGTGCCATAATGACCGGGACTAGCGGGAGCATTAAAGAGACCCAGTACTTC. Its protein is CSAIMTGTSGSIKETQYF.

This clonotype was seen many times. This chain joins TRBV20-1 and TRBJ2-4; D unclear. The CDR3 contains 16 residues. V shed 0 bases and J shed 0 bases, with 12 bases lying between them. In germline, CDR1 is DFQATT, CDR2 SNEGSKA (reference sequence). This chain's CDR3 is CSARDRIGKAKNIQYF. The DNA of the CDR3 is TGCAGTGCTAGAGATCGGATAGGGAAAGCCAAAAACATTCAGTACTTC.

This clonotype was counted many times. The V and J genes are TRBV28 and TRBJ2-2; 9 nucleotides match TRBD1. Germline V lookup: CDR1 MDHEN, CDR2 SYDVKM. V shed 7 bases and J 8 bases; nucleotides not matched to a gene: 14. The CDR3 consists of 16 residues. Here the CDR3 reads CASTTSGQGFEGELFF. DNA of the CDR3: TGTGCCAGCACCACCTCGGGACAGGGATTTGAGGGGGAGCTGTTTTTT.

This clonotype is medium-sized. The gene calls are TRBV20-1 and TRBJ1-2; no reliable D call. The CDR3 sequence is 13 residues long. Trimming shortened V by 1 base and J by 2 bases, and 8 bases separated the two germline ends. Germline loops: CDR1 DFQATT, CDR2 SNEGSKA (reference sequence). As DNA, the CDR3 is TGCAGTGCTAGAGTTGGGCAAAACTATGGCTACACCTTC. This codes for CSARVGQNYGYTF.

The table lists this clonotype with many counts. V gene TRBV29-1 combines with J gene TRBJ2-1; 15 nucleotides align to TRBD2. The CDR3 has 17 amino acids. J was trimmed by 0 bases and V by 6 bases; bases with no gene match: 6. Germline loops: CDR1 SQVTM, CDR2 ANQGSEA. This CDR3 reads CSVDGLAGGSSYNEQFF. CDR3 nucleotides: TGCAGCGTAGATGGACTAGCGGGAGGGAGCTCCTACAATGAGCAGTTCTTC.

This clonotype has at least ten counts. V gene TRBV11-2 combines with J gene TRBJ2-2; D unresolved. The CDR3 is made up of 14 amino acids. The V gene lost 5 bases and the J gene lost 5 bases, with 12 bases spanning the gap. Germline V gene data show CDR1 as SGHAT and CDR2 as FQNNGV. The CDR3 DNA reads TGTGCCAGCAGCCGTATATTGGGGACCGGGGAGCTGTTTTTT. Its translation: CASSRILGTGELFF.

The sample holds many counts of this clonotype. The rearrangement uses TRBV5-1 and TRBJ2-3; the D call may be TRBD1 or TRBD2 (6 bases each). Looked up from germline, CDR1 is SGHRS and CDR2 is YFSETQ. The V gene lost 4 bases and the J gene lost 4 bases, with 13 bases spanning the gap. This CDR3 has 14 residues. CDR3 sequence reads: CASSMEGEADTQYF. CDR3 coding DNA: TGCGCCAGCAGCATGGAGGGGGAAGCAGATACGCAGTATTTT.

The table lists this clonotype with many counts. The chain uses TRBV10-3 and TRBJ2-1; possibly TRBD1 for D (5 bases). The CDR3 has 13 residues. Germline V CDR1 and CDR2: ENHRY, SYGVKD. V shed 1 base and J shed 9 bases, with 10 bases lying between them. CDR3 bases: TGTGCCATCAGTGAGTGGGGCCTGAGTGAGCAGTTCTTC. This translates into CAISEWGLSEQFF.